This T cell receptor (beta chain) was documented in a study of T-cell reconstitution after alpha-beta-depleted transplantation in children. Whole-study findings and limits: Expanded clones from the graft, numbering several hundred, reportedly supplied alpha-beta T cells about two months after transplant.

The CDR3 is 15 amino acids. J lost 7 bases, V lost 2 bases, and 8 bases had no gene match. Per the germline V gene, CDR1 is LGHDT and CDR2 is YNNKEL (reference sequence). Preparation of the TCRbeta library was carried out with unique molecular identifiers. TCRdb fed the PCR reads into MiXCR, producing one record per CDR3 protein. The top ten clones hold less than 8% of a sample with 330,000 or so distinct CDR3 sequences, 10% of them seen once. This clonotype was found many times. Its antigen remains unknown. The TCR was taken from a boy under two years old with acute myeloid leukemia, due to receive a stem cell transplant. The sample in question was PBMCs, obtained before TCRalphabeta/CD19-depleted stem cell transplant. The V gene is TRBV3-1, the J gene TRBJ2-7; TRBD2 agrees at 10 bases. The CDR3 nucleotides read TGTGCCAGCAGCCAACCGGCGGTAGCGGGAGGTGAGCAGTACTTC. It encodes CASSQPAVAGGEQYF.